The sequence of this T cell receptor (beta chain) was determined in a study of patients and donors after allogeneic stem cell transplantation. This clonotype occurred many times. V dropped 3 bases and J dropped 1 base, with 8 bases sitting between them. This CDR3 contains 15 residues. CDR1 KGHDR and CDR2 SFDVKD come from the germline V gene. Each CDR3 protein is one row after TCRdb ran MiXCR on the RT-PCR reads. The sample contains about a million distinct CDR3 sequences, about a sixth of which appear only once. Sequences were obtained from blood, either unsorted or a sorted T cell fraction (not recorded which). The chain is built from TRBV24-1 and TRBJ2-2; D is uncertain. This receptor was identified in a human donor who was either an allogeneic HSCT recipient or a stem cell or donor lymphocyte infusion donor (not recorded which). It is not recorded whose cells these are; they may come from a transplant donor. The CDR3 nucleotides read TGTGCCACCAGTGATCCAGGACGGAACACCGGGGAGCTGTTTTTT. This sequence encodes CATSDPGRNTGELFF.